The 3 T cell receptor beta chains below were found in one sample sequenced in a study of blood T cells in healthy people across ages. Primers used in a second PCR of about 7 to 12 cycles were a sample-barcoded 5' primer and a J-beta primer mix. Via MiXCR, TCRdb re-called the 5' RACE reads, giving one row per CDR3 protein. The table lists roughly 1,500,000 distinct CDR3 sequences, roughly 45% of them singletons. Sequencing was done on a sample of blood. These receptor sequences come from a woman aged 18 to 35 in good health.

The chain links TRBV6-2 or TRBV6-3 to TRBJ2-2; 8 positions match TRBD1. This CDR3 is 15 amino acids long. The V gene end was trimmed by 5 bases and the J gene end by 7 bases; junction bases not matched to a gene: 9. Germline-derived CDR1 and CDR2 are MNHEY and SVGEGT. The CDR3: CASSPRAGGIGELFF. The DNA of the CDR3 is TGTGCCAGCAGTCCCCGAGCAGGGGGCATCGGGGAGCTGTTTTTT.

J is TRBJ1-2 and V is TRBV11-2; TRBD1 matches 8 bases. The length of the CDR3 is 17 residues. Losses at the gene ends were 1 base for V and 8 bases for J; bases not matched to a gene: 15. Germline V lookup: CDR1 SGHAT, CDR2 FQNNGV. The CDR3 DNA reads TGTGCCAGCAGCTTAGGGGAGACTGGCAGGGGGCTCGGGGGCTACACCTTC. Its protein product is CASSLGETGRGLGGYTF.

V and J are TRBV20-1 and TRBJ2-3; possibly TRBD2 for D (6 bases). The CDR3 contains 14 residues. Germline V gene lookup returns CDR1 DFQATT and CDR2 SNEGSKA (reference sequence). V gave up 5 bases and J gave up 13 bases, with 25 bases separating them. CDR3 sequence: CSAAKGSETSREYF. In DNA form, the CDR3 reads TGCAGTGCTGCAAAAGGATCCGAGACTAGTCGGGAGTATTTT.